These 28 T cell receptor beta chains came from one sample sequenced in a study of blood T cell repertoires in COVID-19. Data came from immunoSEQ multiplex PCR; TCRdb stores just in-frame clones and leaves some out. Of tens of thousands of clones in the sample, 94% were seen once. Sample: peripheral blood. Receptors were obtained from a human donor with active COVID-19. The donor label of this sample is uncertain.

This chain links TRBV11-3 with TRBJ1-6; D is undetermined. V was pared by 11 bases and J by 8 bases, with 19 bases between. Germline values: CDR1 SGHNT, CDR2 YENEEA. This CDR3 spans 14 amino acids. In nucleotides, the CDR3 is TGTGCCGGACGGGAGGGAGGGAATGATTCACCCCTCCACTTT. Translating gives CAGREGGNDSPLHF. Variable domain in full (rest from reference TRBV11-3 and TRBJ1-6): EAGVVQSPRYKIIEKKQPVAFWCNPISGHNTLYWYLQNLGQGPELLIRYENEEAVDDSQLPKDRFSAERLKGVDSTLKIQPAELGDSAVYLCAGREGGNDSPLHFGNGTRLTVT.

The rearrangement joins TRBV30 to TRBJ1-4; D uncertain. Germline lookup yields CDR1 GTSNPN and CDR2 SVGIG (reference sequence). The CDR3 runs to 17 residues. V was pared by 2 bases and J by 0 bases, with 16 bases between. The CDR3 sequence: CAWSLTYLGATNEKLFF. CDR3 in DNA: TGTGCCTGGAGTCTCACGTACCTCGGAGCAACTAATGAAAAACTGTTTTTT.

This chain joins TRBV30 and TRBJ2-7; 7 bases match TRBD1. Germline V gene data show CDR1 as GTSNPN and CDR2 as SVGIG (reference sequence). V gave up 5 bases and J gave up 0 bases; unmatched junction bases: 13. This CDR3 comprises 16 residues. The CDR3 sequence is CAWLRVDRPNSYEQYF. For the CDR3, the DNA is TGTGCCTGGCTAAGGGTGGACAGGCCGAACTCCTACGAGCAGTACTTC.

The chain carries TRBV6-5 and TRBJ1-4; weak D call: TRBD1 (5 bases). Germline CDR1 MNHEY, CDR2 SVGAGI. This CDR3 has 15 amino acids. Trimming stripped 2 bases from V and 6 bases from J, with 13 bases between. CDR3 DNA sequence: TGTGCCAGCAGTTACGGCGGGGGTCGGGATGAAAAACTGTTTTTT. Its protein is CASSYGGGRDEKLFF.

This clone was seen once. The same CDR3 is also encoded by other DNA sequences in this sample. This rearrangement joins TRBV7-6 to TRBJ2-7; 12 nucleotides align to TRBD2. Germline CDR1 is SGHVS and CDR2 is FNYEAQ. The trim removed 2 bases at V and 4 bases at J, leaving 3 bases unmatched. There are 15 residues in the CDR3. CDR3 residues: CASSLLGTSGYEQYF. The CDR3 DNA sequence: TGTGCCAGCAGCTTATTAGGGACTAGCGGGTACGAGCAGTACTTC.

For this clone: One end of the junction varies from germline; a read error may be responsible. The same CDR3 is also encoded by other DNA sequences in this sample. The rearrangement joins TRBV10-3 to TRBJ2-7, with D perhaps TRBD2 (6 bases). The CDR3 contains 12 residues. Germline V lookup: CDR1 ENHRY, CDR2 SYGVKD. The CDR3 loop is CAIGGPSYEQYF. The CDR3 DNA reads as TGTGCCATCGGAGGGCCCTCCTACGAGCAGTACTTT.

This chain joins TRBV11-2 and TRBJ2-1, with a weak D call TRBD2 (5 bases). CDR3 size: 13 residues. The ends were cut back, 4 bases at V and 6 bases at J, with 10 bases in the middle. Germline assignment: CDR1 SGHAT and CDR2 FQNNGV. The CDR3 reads CASSYTSSNEQFF. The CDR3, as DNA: TGTGCCAGCAGCTATACTAGTTCCAATGAGCAGTTCTTC.

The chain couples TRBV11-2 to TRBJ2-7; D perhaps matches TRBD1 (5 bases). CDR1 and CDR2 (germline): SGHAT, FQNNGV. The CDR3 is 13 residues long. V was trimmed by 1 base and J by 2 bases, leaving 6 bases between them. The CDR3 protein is CASSLVRAYEQYF. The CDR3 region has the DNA TGTGCCAGCAGCTTAGTCAGGGCCTACGAGCAGTACTTC.

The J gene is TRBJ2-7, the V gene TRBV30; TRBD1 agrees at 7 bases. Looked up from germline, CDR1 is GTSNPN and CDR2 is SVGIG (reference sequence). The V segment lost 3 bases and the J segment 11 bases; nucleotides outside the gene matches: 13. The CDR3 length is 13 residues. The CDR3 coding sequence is TGTGCCTGGAGCGCGAGTGGACAGGCAGGGGAGTACTTC. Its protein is CAWSASGQAGEYF.

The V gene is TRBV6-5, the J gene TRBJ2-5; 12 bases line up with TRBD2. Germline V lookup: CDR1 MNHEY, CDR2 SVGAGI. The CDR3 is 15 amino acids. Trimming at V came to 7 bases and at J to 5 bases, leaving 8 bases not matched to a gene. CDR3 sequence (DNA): TGTGCCAGCACCGATCGACTAGCGGGGGATGAGACCCAGTACTTC. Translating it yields CASTDRLAGDETQYF.

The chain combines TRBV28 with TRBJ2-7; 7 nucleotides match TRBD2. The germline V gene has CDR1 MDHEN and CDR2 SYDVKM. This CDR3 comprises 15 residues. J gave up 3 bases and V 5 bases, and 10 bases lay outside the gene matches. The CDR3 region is CASSLPAGVIYEQYF. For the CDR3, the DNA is TGTGCCAGCAGTCTCCCTGCGGGAGTCATCTACGAGCAGTACTTC.

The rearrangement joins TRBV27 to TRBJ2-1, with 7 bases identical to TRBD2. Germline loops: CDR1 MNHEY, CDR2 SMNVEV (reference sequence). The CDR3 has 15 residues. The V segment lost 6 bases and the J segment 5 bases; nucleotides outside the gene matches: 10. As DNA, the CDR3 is TGTGCCAGCAGACTTGGGGGGGGTACTAACAATGAGCAGTTCTTC. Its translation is CASRLGGGTNNEQFF.

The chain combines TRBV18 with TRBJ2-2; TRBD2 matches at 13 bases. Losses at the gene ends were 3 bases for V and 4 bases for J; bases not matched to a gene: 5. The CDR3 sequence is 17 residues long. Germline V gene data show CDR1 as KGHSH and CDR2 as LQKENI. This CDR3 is CASSPQTSGGLTGELFF. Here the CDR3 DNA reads TGTGCCAGCTCACCTCAGACTAGCGGGGGGCTCACCGGGGAGCTGTTTTTT.

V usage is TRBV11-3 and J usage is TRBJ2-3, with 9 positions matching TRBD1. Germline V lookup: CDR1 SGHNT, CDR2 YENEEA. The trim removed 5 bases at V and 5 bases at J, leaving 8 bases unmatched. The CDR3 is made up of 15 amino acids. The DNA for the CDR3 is TGTGCCAGCAGCCCGCGGACAGGGGAAATAGATACGCAGTATTTT. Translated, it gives CASSPRTGEIDTQYF. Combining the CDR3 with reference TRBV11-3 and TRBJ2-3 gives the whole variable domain EAGVVQSPRYKIIEKKQPVAFWCNPISGHNTLYWYLQNLGQGPELLIRYENEEAVDDSQLPKDRFSAERLKGVDSTLKIQPAELGDSAVYLCASSPRTGEIDTQYFGPGTRLTVL.

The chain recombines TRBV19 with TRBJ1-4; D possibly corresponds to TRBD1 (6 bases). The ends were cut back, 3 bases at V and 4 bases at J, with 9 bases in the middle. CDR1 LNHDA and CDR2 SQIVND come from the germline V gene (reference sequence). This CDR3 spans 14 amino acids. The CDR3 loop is CASSIRDNNEKLFF. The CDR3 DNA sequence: TGTGCCAGTAGTATCAGGGACAATAATGAAAAACTGTTTTTT.

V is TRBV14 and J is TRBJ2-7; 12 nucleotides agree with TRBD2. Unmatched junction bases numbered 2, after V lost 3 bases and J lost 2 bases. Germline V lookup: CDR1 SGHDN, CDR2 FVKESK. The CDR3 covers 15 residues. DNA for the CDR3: TGTGCCAGCAGCCAGACTAGCGGGGGAACCTACGAGCAGTACTTC. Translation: CASSQTSGGTYEQYF.

The CDR3 sequence is CASSYGGQGSTDTQYF. As DNA, the CDR3 is TGTGCCAGCAGTTACGGCGGACAGGGTAGCACAGATACGCAGTATTTT. J is TRBJ2-3 and V is TRBV6-5; TRBD1 matches at 8 bases. This CDR3 has 16 residues. Germline V gives CDR1 MNHEY, CDR2 SVGAGI. Unmatched junction bases numbered 4, after V lost 2 bases and J lost 0 bases.

CDR3 in amino acids: CASSYRGETGNTIYF. The CDR3, as DNA: TGTGCCAGCAGTTACCGGGGGGAGACTGGAAACACCATATATTTT. The V call is TRBV6-5, the J call TRBJ1-3, with D possibly being TRBD1 (5 bases). Trimming cost V 2 bases and J 2 bases, with 10 bases left between them. The CDR3 covers 15 residues. Germline CDR1 reads MNHEY; CDR2 reads SVGAGI.

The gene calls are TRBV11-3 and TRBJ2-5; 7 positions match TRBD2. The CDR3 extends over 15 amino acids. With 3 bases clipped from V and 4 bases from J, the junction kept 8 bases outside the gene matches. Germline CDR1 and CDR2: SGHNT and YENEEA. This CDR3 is CASSFGRGGVETQYF. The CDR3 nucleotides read TGTGCCAGCAGCTTTGGAAGGGGAGGGGTAGAGACCCAGTACTTC.

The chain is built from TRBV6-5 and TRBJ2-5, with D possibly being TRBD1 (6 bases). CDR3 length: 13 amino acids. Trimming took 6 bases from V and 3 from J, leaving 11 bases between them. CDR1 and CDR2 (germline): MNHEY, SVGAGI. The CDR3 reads CASRVTGEETQYF. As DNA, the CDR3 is TGTGCCAGCAGGGTGACAGGTGAAGAGACCCAGTACTTC.

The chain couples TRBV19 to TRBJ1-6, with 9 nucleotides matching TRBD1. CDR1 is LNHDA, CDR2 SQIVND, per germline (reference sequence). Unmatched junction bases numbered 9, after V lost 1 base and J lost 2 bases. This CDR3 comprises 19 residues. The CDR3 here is CASSIGPGQGIAYNSPLHF. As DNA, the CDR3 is TGTGCCAGTAGTATAGGACCGGGACAGGGAATCGCCTATAATTCACCCCTCCACTTT.

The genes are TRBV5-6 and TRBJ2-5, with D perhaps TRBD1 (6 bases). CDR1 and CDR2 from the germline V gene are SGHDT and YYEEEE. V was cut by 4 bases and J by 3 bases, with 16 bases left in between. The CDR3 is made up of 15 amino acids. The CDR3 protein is CASSPMGSGEETQYF. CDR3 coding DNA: TGTGCCAGCAGCCCTATGGGGTCAGGGGAAGAGACCCAGTACTTC.

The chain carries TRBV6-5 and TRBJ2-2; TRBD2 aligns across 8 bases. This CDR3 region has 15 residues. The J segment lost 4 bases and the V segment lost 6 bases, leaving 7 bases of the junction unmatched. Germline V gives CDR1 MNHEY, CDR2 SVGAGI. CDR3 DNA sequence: TGTGCCAGCAGAAGGAGCGGGGGCCGCACCGGGGAGCTGTTTTTT. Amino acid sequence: CASRRSGGRTGELFF.

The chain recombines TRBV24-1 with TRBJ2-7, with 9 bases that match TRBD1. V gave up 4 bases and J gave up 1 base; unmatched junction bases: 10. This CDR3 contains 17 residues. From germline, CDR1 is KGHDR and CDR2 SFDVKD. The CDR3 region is CATSEANRGQESYEQYF. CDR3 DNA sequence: TGTGCCACCAGTGAAGCCAACAGGGGGCAGGAGTCCTACGAGCAGTACTTC.

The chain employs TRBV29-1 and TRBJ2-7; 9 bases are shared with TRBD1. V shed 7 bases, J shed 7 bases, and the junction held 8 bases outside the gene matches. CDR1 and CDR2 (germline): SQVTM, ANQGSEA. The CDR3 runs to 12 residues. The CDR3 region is CSAGQGMGEQYF. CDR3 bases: TGCAGCGCCGGACAGGGGATGGGAGAGCAGTACTTC.

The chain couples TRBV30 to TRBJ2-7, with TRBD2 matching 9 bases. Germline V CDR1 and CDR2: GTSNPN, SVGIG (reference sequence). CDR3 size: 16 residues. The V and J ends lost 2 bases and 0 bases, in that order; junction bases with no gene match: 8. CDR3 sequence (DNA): TGTGCCTGGAGTAGAGGGCGGGGGGGAGCCTCCTACGAGCAGTACTTC. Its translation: CAWSRGRGGASYEQYF.

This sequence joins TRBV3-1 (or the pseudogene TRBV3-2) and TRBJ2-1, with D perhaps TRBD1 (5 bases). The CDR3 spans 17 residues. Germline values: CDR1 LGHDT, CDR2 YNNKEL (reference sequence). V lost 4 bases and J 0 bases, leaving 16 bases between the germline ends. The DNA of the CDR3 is TGTGCCAGCAGCCCCGCCTGGGGCCAGAGCTCCTACAATGAGCAGTTCTTC. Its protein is CASSPAWGQSSYNEQFF.

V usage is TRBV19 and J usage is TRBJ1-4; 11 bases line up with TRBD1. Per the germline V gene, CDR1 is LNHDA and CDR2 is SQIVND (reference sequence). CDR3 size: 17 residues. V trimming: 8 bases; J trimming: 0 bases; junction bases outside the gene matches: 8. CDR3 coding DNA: TGTGCCAGTCACACGCCGGGACAGGGGGCAACTAATGAAAAACTGTTTTTT. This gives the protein CASHTPGQGATNEKLFF.